This T cell receptor (beta chain) came from a study of control samples from healthy donors and cancer patients. The assay was immunoSEQ multiplex PCR, and TCRdb's table has in-frame clones only and misses some. The sample gives about 130,000 clones, over 75% of which show up once; roughly 3.2% is in the top ten. Trimming removed 1 base from V and 7 bases from J; junction bases left unmatched: 3. The CDR3 contains 16 residues. Germline V gene lookup returns CDR1 LNHNV and CDR2 YYDKDF (reference sequence). The TCR was taken from a man aged 45-60 years in good health. Input material: blood. This chain links TRBV15 with TRBJ2-1; TRBD2 matches at 14 bases. The CDR3 here is CATSRGTSGGQNEQFF. DNA of the CDR3: TGTGCCACCAGCAGAGGGACTAGCGGGGGGCAGAATGAGCAGTTCTTC.